The 9 T cell receptor beta chains below come from one sample, sequenced in a study of T cell clonality in common variable immunodeficiency. Repertoires were generated with immunoSEQ multiplex PCR, while TCRdb's copy carries only in-frame clones and drops some. The specimen has around 29,000 clones, none found just once. Sequences were obtained from peripheral blood mononuclear cells. These receptors came from a person aged 18 to 75 in good health.

Remarks on this clone: The CDR3 end falls 3 residues outside the read, so it is completed with the germline J gene. The chain carries TRBV11-3 and TRBJ2-3; tentatively, D is TRBD1 or TRBD2 (5 bases each). Germline loops: CDR1 SGHNT, CDR2 YENEEA. The ends were cut back, 6 bases at V and 2 bases at J, with 15 bases in the middle. The length of the CDR3 is 15 residues. The CDR3 here is CASRKTEGITDTQYF. CDR3 DNA, as far as it was read: TGTGCCAGCAGAAAAACTGAGGGGATCACAGATACG. Filled out from reference TRBV11-3 and TRBJ2-3, the complete variable domain reads EAGVVQSPRYKIIEKKQPVAFWCNPISGHNTLYWYLQNLGQGPELLIRYENEEAVDDSQLPKDRFSAERLKGVDSTLKIQPAELGDSAVYLCASRKTEGITDTQYFGPGTRLTVL.

As concerns this clone: The observed sequence ends 3 residues before the CDR3 terminus, with the missing tail filled in from the germline J gene. Other DNA sequences of this sample code for an identical CDR3. V and J are TRBV2 and TRBJ1-5; D not certain. The germline V and J ends were trimmed by 3 bases and 7 bases, with 13 bases remaining between them. CDR1 and CDR2 from the germline V gene are SNHLY and FYNNEI. CDR3 length equals 14 residues. The CDR3 reads CASSEEGAIQPQHF. Partial CDR3 DNA: TGTGCCAGCAGTGAGGAGGGCGCAATCCAGCCC.

The table lists this clone with many counts. The missing CDR3 end, 3 residues past where the read stops, is filled in from the germline J gene. J is TRBJ2-3 and V is TRBV7-3; 10 nucleotides match TRBD2. Germline loops: CDR1 SGHTA, CDR2 FQGTGA. CDR3 length: 18 residues. Trimming removed 0 bases from V and 3 bases from J; junction bases left unmatched: 9. The sequenced part of the CDR3 DNA is TGTGCCAGCAGCTTAACGCCTCTAGCGGGGGCTGGGACAGATACG. Amino acids: CASSLTPLAGAGTDT. The full CDR3 reads CASSLTPLAGAGTDTQYF.

This clone was seen many times. The read halts 3 residues ahead of the CDR3 end, with the missing end drawn from the germline J gene. The V gene is TRBV7-2, the J gene TRBJ1-5; the match to TRBD1 covers 8 bases. In germline, CDR1 is SGHTA, CDR2 FQGNSA. CDR3 length: 14 amino acids. V lost 2 bases and J lost 5; bases outside the gene matches: 2. This CDR3 is CASSLQGAHQPQHF. The sequenced CDR3 bases are TGTGCCAGCAGCTTACAGGGGGCTCATCAGCCC.

There are many counts of this clone. The CDR3 goes on 3 residues after the read ends, and that part is filled in from the germline J gene. The genes are TRBV5-6 and TRBJ1-4; D uncertain. Trimming stripped 2 bases from V and 5 bases from J, with 4 bases between. The CDR3 loop spans 12 amino acids. Germline values: CDR1 SGHDT, CDR2 YYEEEE. The CDR3 region is CASSFQNEKLFF. Incomplete CDR3 DNA: TGTGCCAGCAGCTTCCAGAATGAAAAA.

This clone was counted many times. The missing CDR3 end, 3 residues past where the read stops, is filled in from the germline J gene. This sequence joins TRBV19 and TRBJ2-1; 7 bases are a match to TRBD2. Germline CDR1 is LNHDA and CDR2 is SQIVND (reference sequence). V was pared by 5 bases and J by 1 base, with 2 bases of the junction left unmatched. CDR3 length equals 14 residues. The CDR3 is CASSRGDSYNEQFF. The CDR3 DNA, read in part, is TGTGCCAGTAGTCGGGGGGATTCCTACAATGAG.

In its sample, this clone was seen many times. Here the CDR3 reads CASSLPGGARSGYTF. CDR3 bases read: TGCGCCAGCAGCTTGCCAGGGGGCGCCCGGAGTGGC. V usage is TRBV5-1 and J usage is TRBJ1-2; 8 bases map to TRBD1. The read comes to an end 3 residues before the CDR3 does, leaving the germline J gene to fill in the end. Germline trimming cut 1 base from V and 7 bases from J; bases unmatched to any gene: 9. The germline CDR1 and CDR2 sequences are SGHRS and YFSETQ. This CDR3 comprises 15 residues.

In its sample, this clone was seen a few times. The read terminates 3 residues ahead of where the CDR3 ends, so the germline J gene completes it. The rearrangement joins TRBV2 to TRBJ2-7, with TRBD2 as a possible D gene (7 bases). CDR3 length equals 14 residues. The V and J ends lost 1 base and 5 bases respectively, with 12 bases between them. Per germline, CDR1 SNHLY and CDR2 FYNNEI. The sequenced part of the CDR3 DNA is TGTGCCAGCAGTGAAGATGGGAGGGGGAACGAG. This sequence encodes CASSEDGRGNE. In full, the CDR3 is CASSEDGRGNEQYF.

This clone has a handful of counts. The CDR3 protein is CSARDGQGSGNTIYF. The CDR3 bases that were read are TGCAGTGCTAGAGATGGACAGGGCTCTGGAAACACC. The chain joins TRBV20-1 to TRBJ1-3, with 8 nucleotides matching TRBD1. The read gets to within 3 residues of the CDR3 end, and the germline J gene fills in the rest. V was clipped by 0 bases and J by 0 bases; unmatched bases: 1. CDR3 length equals 15 residues. Germline loops: CDR1 DFQATT, CDR2 SNEGSKA (reference sequence).